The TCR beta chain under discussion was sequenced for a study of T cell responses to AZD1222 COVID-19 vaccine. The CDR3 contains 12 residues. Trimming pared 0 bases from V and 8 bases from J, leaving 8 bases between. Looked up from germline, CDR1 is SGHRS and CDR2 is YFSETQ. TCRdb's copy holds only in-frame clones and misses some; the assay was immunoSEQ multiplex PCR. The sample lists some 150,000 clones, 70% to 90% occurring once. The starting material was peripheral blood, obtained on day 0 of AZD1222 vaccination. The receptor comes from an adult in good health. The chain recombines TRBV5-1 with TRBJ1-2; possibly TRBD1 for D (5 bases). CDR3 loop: CASSLEGRGYTF. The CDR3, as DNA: TGCGCCAGCAGCTTGGAGGGGCGAGGCTACACCTTC.